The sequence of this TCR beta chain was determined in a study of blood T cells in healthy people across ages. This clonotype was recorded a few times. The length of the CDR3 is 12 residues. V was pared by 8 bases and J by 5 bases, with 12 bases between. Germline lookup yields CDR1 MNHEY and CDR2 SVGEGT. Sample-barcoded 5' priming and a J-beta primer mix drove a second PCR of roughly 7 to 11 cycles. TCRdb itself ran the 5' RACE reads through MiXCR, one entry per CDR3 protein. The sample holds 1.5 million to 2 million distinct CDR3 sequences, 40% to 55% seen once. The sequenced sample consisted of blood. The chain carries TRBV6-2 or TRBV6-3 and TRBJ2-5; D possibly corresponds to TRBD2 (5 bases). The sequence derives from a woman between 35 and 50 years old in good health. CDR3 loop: CASDEGRETQYF. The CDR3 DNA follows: TGTGCCAGCGATGAGGGCAGGGAGACCCAGTACTTC.